This T cell receptor beta chain derives from a study of blood T cell repertoires in COVID-19. The overall study: PBMCs, B-cell-depleted T cells, or T cells were the source of the cDNA or gDNA that made up the material.

Assay: immunoSEQ multiplex PCR; the TCRdb copy retains only in-frame clones and omits some. The data show approximately 480,000 clones, with roughly nine tenths seen just once and under 0.75% held by the top ten. Trimming removed 3 bases from V and 9 bases from J; junction bases left unmatched: 9. The CDR3 consists of 14 residues. Per the germline V gene, CDR1 is SGHNT and CDR2 is YYREEE (reference sequence). The study recruited people aged roughly 18 to 95 years across approximately 23 US areas. This chain connects TRBV5-4 to TRBJ1-1; 9 bases fit TRBD1. Sequencing was carried out using PBMCs or T cells enriched from blood (not recorded which). This clonotype originated in a woman aged 18-30 years who had recovered from COVID-19. The CDR3 is CASSSTGQGGKAFF. CDR3 nucleotide sequence: TGTGCCAGCAGCTCGACGGGACAGGGAGGTAAAGCTTTCTTT.